The 13 T cell receptor beta chains below come from one sample, sequenced in a study of blood T cells in healthy people across ages. A second 7 to 11 cycle PCR used barcoded and J-beta primers. TCRdb analysed the 5' RACE reads with MiXCR anew, one entry per CDR3 protein. The sample records about 1.6 million distinct CDR3 sequences, 30% to 40% being singletons. The sample was blood. The receptor source for this set is a young woman in good health.

To note about this clonotype: This may come from a read error, since a much larger clone is one base off. This chain connects TRBV5-5 to TRBJ2-5; D gene unclear. The CDR3 totals 13 residues. Germline V CDR1 and CDR2: SGHKS, YYEKEE (reference sequence). CDR3 DNA sequence: TGTGCCAGCAGCTTGGAGAATCAAGAGGCCCAGTACTTC. It encodes CASSLENQEAQYF.

This clonotype was seen more than once but under ten times. This chain uses TRBV5-1 with TRBJ2-5, with TRBD2 matching 11 bases. Germline V gene data show CDR1 as SGHRS and CDR2 as YFSETQ. V shed 5 bases, J shed 5 bases, and the junction held 8 bases outside the gene matches. This CDR3 has 15 residues. The CDR3 loop is CASRPTSGALETQYF. The CDR3 DNA reads TGCGCCAGCAGACCGACTAGCGGGGCCCTTGAGACCCAGTACTTC.

The chain combines TRBV6-6 with TRBJ1-1, with D possibly matching TRBD1 (5 bases). Deletions cut 1 base from V and 0 bases from J, with 9 bases between. The CDR3 is made up of 15 amino acids. In germline, CDR1 is MNHNY, CDR2 SVGAGI (reference sequence). In nucleotides, the CDR3 is TGTGCCAGCAGTTACTTAGGACAACTGAACACTGAAGCTTTCTTT. This gives the protein CASSYLGQLNTEAFF.

A note on this clonotype: One junction end disagrees with the germline gene, perhaps due to a read error. The chain employs TRBV10-3 and TRBJ2-3, with D possibly TRBD2 on 5 matching bases. This CDR3 spans 14 amino acids. Germline-derived CDR1 and CDR2 are ENHRY and SYGVKD. The CDR3 loop reads CAASRNPSRDTQYF. The CDR3 DNA reads TGTGCCGCCTCACGGAATCCTAGCAGAGATACGCAGTATTTT.

The chain combines TRBV7-9 with TRBJ1-2; D is possibly TRBD1 (6 bases). The V gene lost 0 bases and the J gene lost 9 bases, with 17 bases spanning the gap. Looked up from germline, CDR1 is SEHNR and CDR2 is FQNEAQ (reference sequence). This CDR3 is built from 15 residues. In DNA, the CDR3 is TGTGCCAGCAGCTTAGCGGCTGGACAGCCTCTAAGCTACACCTTC. Its translation is CASSLAAGQPLSYTF.

This chain uses TRBV6-2 or TRBV6-3 with TRBJ2-7; D may be TRBD2 (6 bases). The germline V gene has CDR1 MNHEY and CDR2 SVGEGT. The CDR3 is made up of 15 amino acids. Between the trimmed V and J ends, which lost 7 bases and 2 bases, there was a span of 18 bases. This CDR3 is CASTQGGALTYEQYF. The CDR3 bases are TGTGCCAGCACCCAAGGCGGGGCACTGACCTACGAGCAGTACTTC.

The chain uses TRBV29-1 and TRBJ1-1; unclear D gene. The CDR3 runs to 13 residues. CDR1 and CDR2 (germline): SQVTM, ANQGSEA. Between the trimmed V and J ends, which lost 7 bases and 4 bases, there was a span of 16 bases. CDR3 protein: CSASDPEGTEAFF. CDR3 nucleotide sequence: TGCAGCGCGTCAGACCCAGAAGGCACTGAAGCTTTCTTT.

In this sample, this clonotype turned up a few times. The V gene is TRBV20-1, the J gene TRBJ2-5; perhaps TRBD2 as D (5 bases). Looked up from germline, CDR1 is DFQATT and CDR2 is SNEGSKA (reference sequence). This CDR3 is 14 amino acids long. V was shortened by 0 bases and J by 5 bases, with 13 bases between the two germline ends. The CDR3 protein is CSAREDGVSETQYF. The CDR3 DNA reads TGCAGTGCTAGAGAGGACGGGGTTTCGGAGACCCAGTACTTC.

This clonotype was counted a few times. Here the CDR3 reads CASSEFTDNSPLHF. The CDR3 nucleotides are TGTGCCAGCAGTGAATTTACAGACAATTCACCCCTCCACTTT. The chain links TRBV25-1 to TRBJ1-6; D unclear. There are 14 residues in the CDR3. Germline V gene sequence: CDR1 MGHDK, CDR2 SYGVNS. V was clipped by 1 base and J by 7 bases, with 8 bases between them.

Notes on this clonotype: A much larger clonotype is one base distant, so this may be a read error. The rearrangement uses TRBV4-2 and TRBJ2-1; D unclear. CDR1 LGHNA and CDR2 YNFKEQ come from the germline V gene. V lost 6 bases and J 11 bases, leaving 14 bases between the germline ends. CDR3 length: 12 amino acids. The CDR3 reads CASRGVGGKQFF. CDR3 DNA: TGTGCCAGCAGAGGCGTGGGTGGTAAGCAGTTCTTC.

This chain joins TRBV6-1 and TRBJ2-3, with D unresolved. With 6 bases removed from V and 9 bases from J, the gap between germline ends came to 10 bases. Germline V gene sequence: CDR1 MNHNS, CDR2 SASEGT. The CDR3 consists of 11 residues. The CDR3 loop reads CASRGFTTQYF. Here the CDR3 DNA reads TGTGCCAGCAGGGGCTTCACGACGCAGTATTTT.

As concerns this clonotype: A single base separates this from a much larger clone, so it may be a read error. V gene TRBV29-1 combines with J gene TRBJ2-1, with 10 nucleotides matching TRBD2. CDR3 length: 13 residues. Germline trimming cut 3 bases from V and 6 bases from J; bases unmatched to any gene: 2. Germline assignment: CDR1 SQVTM and CDR2 ANQGSEA. The CDR3 sequence is CSVDVAGGNEQFF. The CDR3 DNA is TGCAGCGTTGACGTAGCGGGAGGCAATGAGCAGTTCTTC.

This clonotype was detected only once. The rearrangement joins TRBV24-1 to TRBJ2-3, with 7 bases fitting TRBD2. The CDR3 runs 15 residues. Germline V gene sequence: CDR1 KGHDR, CDR2 SFDVKD. Germline trimming cut 1 base from V and 6 bases from J; bases unmatched to any gene: 6. The CDR3 region is CATSDFTGREDTQYF. DNA for the CDR3: TGTGCCACCAGTGATTTTACGGGGCGGGAGGATACGCAGTATTTT.